This TCR beta chain was observed in a study of blood T cell repertoires in COVID-19. Study-level background: COVID-19 samples collected from the United States, Italy and Spain covered acute and convalescent phases. Sample material is recorded as cDNA or gDNA derived from T cells, B-cell-depleted T cells, or PBMCs.

This CDR3 spans 14 amino acids. With V trimmed by 4 bases and J by 7 bases, 5 bases remained unmatched. Germline V lookup: CDR1 SGHKS, CDR2 YYEKEE (reference sequence). Only a few counts were recorded for this clone. Original data processing: Reference gene primer amplification gave nucleated cell count estimates. Repertoires were generated with immunoSEQ multiplex PCR, while TCRdb's copy carries only in-frame clones and drops some. Clone size and the V and J calls come from that table; the DNA yielded D and trimming. The data contain about 180,000 clones, around 87% of them singletons. This sequence joins TRBV5-5 and TRBJ1-6, with TRBD1 identical over 7 bases. The clonotype comes from a woman younger than 45 with active or convalescent COVID-19. Sequencing was carried out using peripheral blood. The CDR3 DNA is TGTGCCAGCAGCCCCGGGACAGTAAATTCACCCCTCCACTTT. Translating it yields CASSPGTVNSPLHF.